Following are 12 T cell receptor beta chains from one sample sequenced in a study of blood T cell repertoires in COVID-19. The table came from immunoSEQ multiplex PCR; TCRdb's copy has only in-frame clones and leaves some out. The table includes 140,000 to 150,000 clones, 80% to 90% detected once. The sample was PBMCs or T cells enriched from blood (not recorded which). These receptors all come from a man over 45 who had recovered from COVID-19.

The gene calls are TRBV28 and TRBJ2-3; 11 positions match TRBD2. CDR3 length equals 16 residues. CDR1 is MDHEN, CDR2 SYDVKM, per germline. V shed 7 bases and J 5 bases; nucleotides not matched to a gene: 11. CDR3 nucleotide sequence: TGTGCCAGCAACACCCTACTAGCGGGAGATTTAGATACGCAGTATTTT. Its protein is CASNTLLAGDLDTQYF. The full variable domain, with the rest looked up from reference TRBV28 and TRBJ2-3, is DVKVTQSSRYLVKRTGEKVFLECVQDMDHENMFWYRQDPGLGLRLIYFSYDVKMKEKGDIPEGYSVSREKKERFSLILESASTNQTSMYLCASNTLLAGDLDTQYFGPGTRLTVL.

This clone was observed a single time. This chain joins TRBV7-9 and TRBJ1-5, with 7 bases that match TRBD1. The CDR3 loop spans 14 amino acids. V gave up 5 bases and J gave up 6 bases; unmatched junction bases: 7. Germline V gene sequence: CDR1 SEHNR, CDR2 FQNEAQ (reference sequence). The CDR3 DNA follows: TGTGCCAGCAGCCAAACAGGGGACGGTCAGCCCCAGCATTTT. It specifies CASSQTGDGQPQHF.

This chain joins TRBV28 and TRBJ2-5, with 8 bases aligning to TRBD1. The CDR3 has 15 amino acids. V lost 5 bases and J lost 4; bases outside the gene matches: 9. The germline V gene has CDR1 MDHEN and CDR2 SYDVKM. The CDR3 DNA reads as TGTGCCAGCAGTGCCAGGGGGCAGGCAGTAGAGACCCAGTACTTC. Encoded protein: CASSARGQAVETQYF.

The rearrangement joins TRBV15 to TRBJ2-5; a weak D match, TRBD1 (5 bases). V was pared by 2 bases and J by 3 bases, with 10 bases between. The CDR3 contains 14 residues. Per germline, CDR1 LNHNV and CDR2 YYDKDF (reference sequence). The DNA of the CDR3 is TGTGCCACCAGCAGACGAGGCAGGGAAGAGACCCAGTACTTC. It specifies CATSRRGREETQYF.

This rearrangement joins TRBV10-3 to TRBJ1-2; D remains ambiguous. The CDR3 loop spans 13 amino acids. The ends were cut back, 0 bases at V and 7 bases at J, with 9 bases in the middle. The V gene's germline CDR1 is ENHRY and CDR2 SYGVKD. The CDR3 nucleotides are TGTGCCATCAGTGAGTCGGGCAGGCCTGGCTACACCTTC. It specifies CAISESGRPGYTF.

The chain has TRBV7-2 and TRBJ2-6, with a weak D call TRBD1 (6 bases). This CDR3 contains 12 residues. V was cut by 6 bases and J by 13 bases, with 13 bases left in between. Germline CDR1 SGHTA, CDR2 FQGNSA. In DNA form, the CDR3 reads TGTGCCAGCAGTCCACAGGGATGGGTCCTGACTTTC. Amino acids: CASSPQGWVLTF.

J is TRBJ1-4 and V is TRBV7-2; a possible D gene is TRBD1 (6 bases). Per the germline V gene, CDR1 is SGHTA and CDR2 is FQGNSA. The CDR3 is made up of 14 amino acids. Deletions cut 3 bases from V and 3 bases from J, with 8 bases between. The chain's CDR3 is CASSLTGPNEKLFF. The CDR3, as DNA: TGTGCCAGCAGCTTGACAGGACCTAATGAAAAACTGTTTTTT.

The chain is built from TRBV30 and TRBJ1-5, with D perhaps matching TRBD1 (5 bases). The CDR3 runs to 13 residues. Trimming stripped 2 bases from V and 3 bases from J, with 8 bases between. CDR1 and CDR2 (germline): GTSNPN, SVGIG (reference sequence). CDR3 sequence reads: CAWSTRDNQPQHF. CDR3 nucleotides: TGTGCCTGGAGTACCAGGGACAATCAGCCCCAGCATTTT.

The V call is TRBV9, the J call TRBJ1-1; 8 positions agree with TRBD1. The CDR3 is made up of 13 amino acids. After removal of 3 bases from V and 4 bases from J, the junction contained 2 bases not matched to a gene. Germline V gene sequence: CDR1 SGDLS, CDR2 YYNGEE. This CDR3 reads CASSARGPTEAFF. The CDR3 bases are TGTGCCAGCAGCGCCAGGGGGCCCACTGAAGCTTTCTTT.

The CDR3 sequence: CASSLDIGGYGYTF. The CDR3 bases are TGTGCCAGCAGCTTAGATATAGGGGGCTATGGCTACACCTTC. The chain employs TRBV7-2 and TRBJ1-2, with D maybe TRBD1 (6 bases). The CDR3 is 14 residues long. Trimming left V 1 base short and J 4 bases short, with 10 bases between. CDR1 is SGHTA and CDR2 is FQGNSA in the germline V gene.

The chain uses TRBV7-2 and TRBJ2-3; 11 nucleotides match TRBD2. Germline V gene data show CDR1 as SGHTA and CDR2 as FQGNSA. J gave up 9 bases and V 3 bases, and 11 bases lay outside the gene matches. This CDR3 has 16 amino acids. Here the CDR3 reads CASSFRNLAGGATQYF. CDR3 nucleotide sequence: TGTGCCAGCAGCTTTCGCAACTTAGCGGGAGGGGCCACGCAGTATTTT.

J is TRBJ1-5 and V is TRBV3-1 (or the pseudogene TRBV3-2); D is undetermined. Trimming shortened V by 4 bases and J by 10 bases, and 14 bases separated the two germline ends. The CDR3 is 13 residues long. From germline, CDR1 is LGHDT and CDR2 YNNKEL (reference sequence). The CDR3 nucleotides are TGTGCCAGCAGCCCCCTGAATGGAGGCCCCCAGCATTTT. This encodes CASSPLNGGPQHF.